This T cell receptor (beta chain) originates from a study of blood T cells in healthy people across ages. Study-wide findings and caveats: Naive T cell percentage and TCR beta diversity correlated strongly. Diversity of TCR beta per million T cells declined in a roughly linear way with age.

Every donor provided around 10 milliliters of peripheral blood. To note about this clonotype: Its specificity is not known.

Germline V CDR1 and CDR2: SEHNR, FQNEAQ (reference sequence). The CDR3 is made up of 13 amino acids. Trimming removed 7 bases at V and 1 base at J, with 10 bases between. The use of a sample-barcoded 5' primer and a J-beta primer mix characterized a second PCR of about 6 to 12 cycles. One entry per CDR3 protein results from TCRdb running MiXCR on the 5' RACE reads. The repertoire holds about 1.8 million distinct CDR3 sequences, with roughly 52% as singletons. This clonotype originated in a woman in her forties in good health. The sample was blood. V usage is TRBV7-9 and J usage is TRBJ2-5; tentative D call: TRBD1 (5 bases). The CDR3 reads CASITDSQETQYF. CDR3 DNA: TGTGCCAGCATCACCGACAGCCAAGAGACCCAGTACTTC.